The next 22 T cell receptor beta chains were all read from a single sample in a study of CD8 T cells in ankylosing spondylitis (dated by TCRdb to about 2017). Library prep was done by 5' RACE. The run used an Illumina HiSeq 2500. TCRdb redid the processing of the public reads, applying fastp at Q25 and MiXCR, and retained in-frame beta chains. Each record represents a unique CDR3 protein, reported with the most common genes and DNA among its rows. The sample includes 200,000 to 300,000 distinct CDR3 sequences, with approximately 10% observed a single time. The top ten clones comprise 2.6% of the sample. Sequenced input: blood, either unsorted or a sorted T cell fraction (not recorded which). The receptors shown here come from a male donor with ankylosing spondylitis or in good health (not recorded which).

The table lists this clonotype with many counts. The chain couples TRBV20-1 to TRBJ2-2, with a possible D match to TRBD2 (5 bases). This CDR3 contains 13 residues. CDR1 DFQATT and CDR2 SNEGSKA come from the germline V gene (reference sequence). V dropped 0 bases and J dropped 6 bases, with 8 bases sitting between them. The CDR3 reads CSARDDSAGELFF. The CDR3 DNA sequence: TGCAGTGCTAGAGATGATAGCGCCGGGGAGCTGTTTTTT.

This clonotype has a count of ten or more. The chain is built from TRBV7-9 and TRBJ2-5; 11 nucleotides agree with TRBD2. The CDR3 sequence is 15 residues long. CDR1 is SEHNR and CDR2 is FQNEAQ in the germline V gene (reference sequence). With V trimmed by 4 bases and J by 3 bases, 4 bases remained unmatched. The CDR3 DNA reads TGTGCCAGCAGCTATAGCGGGAGGGCCGAAGAGACCCAGTACTTC. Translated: CASSYSGRAEETQYF. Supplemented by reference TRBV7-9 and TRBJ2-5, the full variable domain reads DTGVSQNPRHKITKRGQNVTFRCDPISEHNRLYWYRQTLGQGPEFLTYFQNEAQLEKSRLLSDRFSAERPKGSFSTLEIQRTEQGDSAMYLCASSYSGRAEETQYFGPGTRLLVL.

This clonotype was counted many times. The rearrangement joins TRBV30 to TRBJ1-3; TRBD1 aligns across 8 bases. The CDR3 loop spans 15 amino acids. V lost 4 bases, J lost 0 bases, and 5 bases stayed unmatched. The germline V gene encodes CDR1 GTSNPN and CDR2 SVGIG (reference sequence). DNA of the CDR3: TGTGCCTGGACCGAAGGGACAGGCTCTGGAAACACCATATATTTT. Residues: CAWTEGTGSGNTIYF. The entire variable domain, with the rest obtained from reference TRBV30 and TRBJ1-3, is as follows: SQTIHQWPATLVQPVGSPLSLECTVEGTSNPNLYWYRQAAGRGLQLLFYSVGIGQISSEVPQNLSASRPQDRQFILSSKKLLLSDSGFYLCAWTEGTGSGNTIYFGEGSWLTVV.

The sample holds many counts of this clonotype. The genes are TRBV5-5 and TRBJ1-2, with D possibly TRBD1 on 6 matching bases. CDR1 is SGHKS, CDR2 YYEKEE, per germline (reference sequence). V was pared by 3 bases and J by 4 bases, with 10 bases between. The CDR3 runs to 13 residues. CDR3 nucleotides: TGTGCCAGCAGCTCGACAGGAGTCTATGGCTACACCTTC. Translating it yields CASSSTGVYGYTF.

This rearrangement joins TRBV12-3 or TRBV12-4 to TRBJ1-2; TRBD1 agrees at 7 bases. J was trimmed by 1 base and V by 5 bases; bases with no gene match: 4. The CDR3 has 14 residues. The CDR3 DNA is TGTGCCAGCAGTACCGGGACAGTTAACTATGGCTACACCTTC. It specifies CASSTGTVNYGYTF.

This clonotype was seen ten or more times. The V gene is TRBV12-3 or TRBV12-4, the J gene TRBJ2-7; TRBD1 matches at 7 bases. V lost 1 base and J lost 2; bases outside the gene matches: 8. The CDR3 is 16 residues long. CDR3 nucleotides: TGTGCCAGCAGTTTAGGAGGGGGCTCGATCCCCTACGAGCAGTACTTC. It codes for CASSLGGGSIPYEQYF.

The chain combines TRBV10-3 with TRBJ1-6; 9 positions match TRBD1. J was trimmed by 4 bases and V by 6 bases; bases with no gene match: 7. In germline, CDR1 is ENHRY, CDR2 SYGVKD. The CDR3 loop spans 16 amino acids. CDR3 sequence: CAIRDGTGPYNSPLHF. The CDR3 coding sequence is TGTGCCATCAGAGACGGGACAGGGCCTTATAATTCACCCCTCCACTTT.

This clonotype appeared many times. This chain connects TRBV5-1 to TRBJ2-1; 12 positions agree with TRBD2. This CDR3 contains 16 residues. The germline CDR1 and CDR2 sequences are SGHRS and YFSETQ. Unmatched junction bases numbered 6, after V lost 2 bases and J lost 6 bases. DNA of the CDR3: TGCGCCAGCAGCTTAGGACTAGCGGGGTTTCTCAATGAGCAGTTCTTC. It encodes CASSLGLAGFLNEQFF. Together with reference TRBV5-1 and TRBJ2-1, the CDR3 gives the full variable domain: KAGVTQTPRYLIKTRGQQVTLSCSPISGHRSVSWYQQTPGQGLQFLFEYFSETQRNKGNFPGRFSGRQFSNSRSEMNVSTLELGDSALYLCASSLGLAGFLNEQFFGPGTRLTVL.

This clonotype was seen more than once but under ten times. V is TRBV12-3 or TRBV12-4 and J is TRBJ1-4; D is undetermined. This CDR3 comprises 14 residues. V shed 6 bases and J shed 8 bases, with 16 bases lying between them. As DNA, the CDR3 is TGTGCCAGCAGATATACGGTGGATCGGGAAAAACTGTTTTTT. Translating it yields CASRYTVDREKLFF.

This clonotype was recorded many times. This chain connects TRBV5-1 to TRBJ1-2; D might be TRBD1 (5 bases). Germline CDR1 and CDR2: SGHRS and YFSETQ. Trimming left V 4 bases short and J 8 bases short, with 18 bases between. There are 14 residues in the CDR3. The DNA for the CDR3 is TGCGCCAGCAGCGAACCGGACGGGACTCGGGGCTACACCTTC. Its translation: CASSEPDGTRGYTF. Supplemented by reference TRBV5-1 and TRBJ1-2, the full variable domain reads KAGVTQTPRYLIKTRGQQVTLSCSPISGHRSVSWYQQTPGQGLQFLFEYFSETQRNKGNFPGRFSGRQFSNSRSEMNVSTLELGDSALYLCASSEPDGTRGYTFGSGTRLTVV.

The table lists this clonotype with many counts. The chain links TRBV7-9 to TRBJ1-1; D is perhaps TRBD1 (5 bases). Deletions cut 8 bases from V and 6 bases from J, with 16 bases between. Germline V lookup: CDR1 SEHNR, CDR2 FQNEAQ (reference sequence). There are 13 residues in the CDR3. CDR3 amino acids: CASGVQENAEAFF. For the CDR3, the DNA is TGTGCCAGCGGGGTACAGGAAAACGCTGAAGCTTTCTTT.

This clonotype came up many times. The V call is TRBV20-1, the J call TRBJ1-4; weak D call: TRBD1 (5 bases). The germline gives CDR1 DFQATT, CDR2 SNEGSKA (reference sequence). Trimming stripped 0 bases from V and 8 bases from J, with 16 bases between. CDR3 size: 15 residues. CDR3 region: CSARDRAGAEEKLFF. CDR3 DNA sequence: TGCAGTGCTAGAGATCGTGCCGGGGCGGAGGAAAAACTGTTTTTT.

The CDR3 here is CASSQGRVQETQYF. The CDR3 bases are TGTGCCAGCAGCCAGGGGCGGGTCCAAGAGACCCAGTACTTC. V usage is TRBV7-8 and J usage is TRBJ2-5; D might be TRBD1 (6 bases). Germline V gene sequence: CDR1 SGHVS, CDR2 FQNEAQ. The CDR3 sequence is 14 residues long. Deletions cut 5 bases from V and 1 base from J, with 11 bases between.

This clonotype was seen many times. DNA of the CDR3: TGCGCCAGCAGCTTGGCCGGTCTGGGGAGTGAGCAGTTCTTC. It translates to CASSLAGLGSEQFF. The chain joins TRBV5-1 to TRBJ2-1, with D maybe TRBD2 (5 bases). The CDR3 contains 14 residues. Germline lookup yields CDR1 SGHRS and CDR2 YFSETQ. The V end lost 0 bases, the J end lost 9 bases, and 13 bases lay between the germline ends.

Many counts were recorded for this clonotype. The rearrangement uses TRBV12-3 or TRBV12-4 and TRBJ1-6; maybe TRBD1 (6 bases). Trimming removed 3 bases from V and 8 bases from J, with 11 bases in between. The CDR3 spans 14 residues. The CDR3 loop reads CASSFQGLHSPLHF. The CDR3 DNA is TGTGCCAGCAGTTTCCAGGGGCTCCATTCACCCCTCCACTTT.

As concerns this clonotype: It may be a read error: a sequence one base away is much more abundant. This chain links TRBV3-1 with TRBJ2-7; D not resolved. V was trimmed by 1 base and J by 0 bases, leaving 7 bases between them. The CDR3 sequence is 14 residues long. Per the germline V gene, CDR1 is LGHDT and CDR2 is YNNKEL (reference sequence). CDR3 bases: TGTGCCAGCAGCCAAGCGGTCGGCTCCTACGAGCAGTACTTC. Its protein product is CASSQAVGSYEQYF.

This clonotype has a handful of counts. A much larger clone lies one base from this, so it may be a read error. CDR3 sequence: CTARVPGQGRTEQFF. DNA of the CDR3: TGCACTGCTAGAGTTCCGGGACAGGGCCGGACTGAGCAGTTCTTC. This chain links TRBV20-1 with TRBJ2-1, with 9 bases matching TRBD1. Per germline, CDR1 DFQATT and CDR2 SNEGSKA (reference sequence). CDR3 length equals 15 residues.

For the CDR3, the DNA is TGTGCCAGCAGTTACTATGGGGCGGGGAGAGCACTCAATGAGCAGTTCTTC. It specifies CASSYYGAGRALNEQFF. The gene calls are TRBV6-2 or TRBV6-3 and TRBJ2-1, with D tentatively TRBD2 (6 bases). Trimming shortened V by 1 base and J by 6 bases, and 19 bases separated the two germline ends. The CDR3 spans 17 residues. Germline V CDR1 and CDR2: MNHEY, SVGEGT.

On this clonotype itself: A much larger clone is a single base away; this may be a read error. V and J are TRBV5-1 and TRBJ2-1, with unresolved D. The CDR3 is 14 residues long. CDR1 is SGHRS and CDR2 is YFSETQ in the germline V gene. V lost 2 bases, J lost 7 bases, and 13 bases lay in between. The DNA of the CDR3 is TGCGCCAGCAGCTTCCCCTCACCTGAAAATGAGCAGTTCTTC. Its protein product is CASSFPSPENEQFF. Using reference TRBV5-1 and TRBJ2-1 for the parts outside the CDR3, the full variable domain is KAGVTQTPRYLIKTRGQQVTLSCSPISGHRSVSWYQQTPGQGLQFLFEYFSETQRNKGNFPGRFSGRQFSNSRSEMNVSTLELGDSALYLCASSFPSPENEQFFGPGTRLTVL.

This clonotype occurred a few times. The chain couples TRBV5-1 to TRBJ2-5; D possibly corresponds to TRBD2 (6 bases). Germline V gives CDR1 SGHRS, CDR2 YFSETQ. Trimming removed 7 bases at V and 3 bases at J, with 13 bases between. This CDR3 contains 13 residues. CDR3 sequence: CASGGRSEETQYF. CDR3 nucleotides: TGCGCCAGCGGAGGGAGAAGTGAAGAGACCCAGTACTTC.

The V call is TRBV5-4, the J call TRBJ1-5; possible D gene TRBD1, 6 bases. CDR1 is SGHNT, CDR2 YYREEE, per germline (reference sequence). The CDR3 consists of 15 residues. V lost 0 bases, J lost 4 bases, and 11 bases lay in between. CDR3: CASSLGGQENQPQHF. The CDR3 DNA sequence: TGTGCCAGCAGCTTGGGGGGGCAAGAGAATCAGCCCCAGCATTTT.

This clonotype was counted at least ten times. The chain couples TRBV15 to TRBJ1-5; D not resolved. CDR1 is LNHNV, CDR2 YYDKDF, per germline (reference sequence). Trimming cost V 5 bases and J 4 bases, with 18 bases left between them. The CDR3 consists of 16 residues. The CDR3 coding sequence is TGTGCCACCAGCGACCCCCGACGGGATACAAATCAGCCCCAGCATTTT. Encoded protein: CATSDPRRDTNQPQHF. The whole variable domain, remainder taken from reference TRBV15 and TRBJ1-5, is DAMVIQNPRYQVTQFGKPVTLSCSQTLNHNVMYWYQQKSSQAPKLLFHYYDKDFNNEADTPDNFQSRRPNTSFCFLDIRSPGLGDTAMYLCATSDPRRDTNQPQHFGDGTRLSIL.